This is a list of T cell receptor beta chains from one sample in a study of radiotherapy plus CTLA-4 blockade in lung cancer. Sequencing was performed with immunoSEQ multiplex PCR; in TCRdb, only in-frame clones are kept and a portion is missing. The table lists about 62,000 clones, around 69% of them singletons, with 2.9% in the top ten. Sample: peripheral blood, taken from a patient treated with radiotherapy plus ipilimumab. The receptors come from a human donor with non-small cell lung cancer who had a complete response to radiotherapy plus ipilimumab. CDR3s include the opening cysteine and the closing phenylalanine or tryptophan. Each record gives: J gene, clone size, D gene, V gene, CDR3 protein, CDR3 DNA. The D gene is left open where the match is weak. Clone sizes are given selectively: once, few, many, or a class where the clone is expanded.

J gene: TRBJ2-1
clone size: NA
D gene: TRBD2
V gene: TRBV5-1
CDR3 protein: CASSLDGTSGRAWFF
CDR3 DNA: TGCGCCAGCAGCTTGGATGGGACTAGCGGGAGGGCATGGTTCTTC

J gene: TRBJ2-5
clone size: NA
D gene: NA
V gene: TRBV5-1
CDR3 protein: CATPGGTETQYF
CDR3 DNA: TGCGCCACCCCTGGCGGGACCGAGACCCAGTACTTC

J gene: TRBJ2-3
clone size: NA
D gene: NA
V gene: TRBV7-9
CDR3 protein: CASSTTGNTDTQYF
CDR3 DNA: TGTGCCAGCAGTACTACGGGGAACACAGATACGCAGTATTTT

J gene: TRBJ2-3
clone size: NA
D gene: TRBD2
V gene: TRBV19
CDR3 protein: CASRIAGDLSDTQYF
CDR3 DNA: TGTGCCAGTAGGATAGCGGGGGATCTGTCAGATACGCAGTATTTT

J gene: TRBJ2-3
clone size: NA
D gene: TRBD2
V gene: TRBV7-2
CDR3 protein: CASSLAGVAGGTDTQYF
CDR3 DNA: TGTGCCAGCAGCTTAGCGGGCGTAGCGGGGGGCACAGATACGCAGTATTTT

J gene: TRBJ2-7
clone size: NA
D gene: TRBD1
V gene: TRBV6-6
CDR3 protein: CASSYSQGAGEQYF
CDR3 DNA: TGTGCCAGCAGTTACTCCCAGGGGGCTGGCGAGCAGTACTTC

J gene: TRBJ2-1
clone size: NA
D gene: NA
V gene: TRBV25-1
CDR3 protein: CASSVGKDRYNEQFF
CDR3 DNA: TGTGCCAGCAGTGTGGGTAAGGACAGATACAATGAGCAGTTCTTC

J gene: TRBJ2-1
clone size: NA
D gene: TRBD2
V gene: TRBV10-3
CDR3 protein: CAISDRTSGRSHEQFF
CDR3 DNA: TGTGCCATCAGTGATCGGACTAGCGGGAGGTCCCATGAGCAGTTCTTC

J gene: TRBJ1-2
clone size: NA
D gene: TRBD1
V gene: TRBV7-2
CDR3 protein: CASSPRDRGGGGYTF
CDR3 DNA: TGTGCCAGCAGCCCCCGGGACAGGGGTGGCGGTGGCTACACCTTC

J gene: TRBJ1-1
clone size: few
D gene: NA
V gene: TRBV18
CDR3 protein: CASSPRAGETEAFF
CDR3 DNA: TGTGCCAGCTCACCAAGGGCAGGGGAAACTGAAGCTTTCTTT

J gene: TRBJ1-6
clone size: NA
D gene: NA
V gene: TRBV7-8
CDR3 protein: CASSLAEGGSPLHF
CDR3 DNA: TGTGCCAGCAGCTTAGCCGAGGGAGGTTCACCCCTCCACTTT

J gene: TRBJ2-1
clone size: NA
D gene: TRBD1
V gene: TRBV29-1
CDR3 protein: CSVGRGQGYNEQFF
CDR3 DNA: TGCAGCGTTGGAAGGGGACAGGGTTACAATGAGCAGTTCTTC

J gene: TRBJ1-4
clone size: few
D gene: TRBD1
V gene: TRBV19
CDR3 protein: CASTGDRPNEKLFF
CDR3 DNA: TGTGCCAGTACCGGGGACAGGCCTAATGAAAAACTGTTTTTT

J gene: TRBJ2-1
clone size: NA
D gene: TRBD2
V gene: TRBV4-2
CDR3 protein: CASSQEGMAGGGEQFF
CDR3 DNA: TGTGCCAGCAGCCAAGAAGGGATGGCGGGAGGAGGTGAGCAGTTCTTC

J gene: TRBJ1-1
clone size: NA
D gene: TRBD1
V gene: TRBV9
CDR3 protein: CASSETGGAETEAFF
CDR3 DNA: TGTGCCAGTAGCGAGACAGGGGGCGCGGAAACTGAAGCTTTCTTT

J gene: TRBJ1-1
clone size: NA
D gene: NA
V gene: TRBV6-5
CDR3 protein: CASSYSSASGNTEAFF
CDR3 DNA: TGTGCCAGCAGTTACTCGTCTGCCAGCGGAAACACTGAAGCTTTCTTT

J gene: TRBJ2-3
clone size: few
D gene: TRBD1
V gene: TRBV30
CDR3 protein: CASRDRSTDTQYF
CDR3 DNA: TGTGCCTCCCGGGACAGAAGCACAGATACGCAGTATTTT

J gene: TRBJ2-7
clone size: few
D gene: NA
V gene: TRBV5-1
CDR3 protein: CASSTPGTGDEQYF
CDR3 DNA: TGCGCCAGCAGCACCCCCGGGACGGGGGACGAGCAGTACTTC

J gene: TRBJ2-7
clone size: NA
D gene: NA
V gene: TRBV6-5
CDR3 protein: CASSYSYSYEQYF
CDR3 DNA: TGTGCCAGCAGTTACTCGTACTCCTACGAGCAGTACTTC

J gene: TRBJ1-1
clone size: NA
D gene: NA
V gene: TRBV2
CDR3 protein: CASSKIQGVPEAFF
CDR3 DNA: TGTGCCAGCAGTAAAATTCAGGGTGTCCCTGAAGCTTTCTTT

J gene: TRBJ2-2
clone size: NA
D gene: NA
V gene: TRBV5-1
CDR3 protein: CASSSDSPGELFF
CDR3 DNA: TGCGCCAGCAGCTCCGACAGTCCTGGGGAGCTGTTTTTT

J gene: TRBJ2-5
clone size: NA
D gene: NA
V gene: TRBV30
CDR3 protein: CAWSPTGPETQYF
CDR3 DNA: TGTGCCTGGAGTCCAACAGGGCCGGAGACCCAGTACTTC

J gene: TRBJ1-5
clone size: NA
D gene: TRBD1
V gene: TRBV6-1
CDR3 protein: CASSGRIDRVNQPQHF
CDR3 DNA: TGTGCCAGCAGTGGCCGGATCGACAGGGTAAATCAGCCCCAGCATTTT

J gene: TRBJ1-2
clone size: NA
D gene: NA
V gene: TRBV28
CDR3 protein: CASSWTSIRGGYTF
CDR3 DNA: TGTGCCAGCAGTTGGACATCTATCAGGGGCGGCTACACCTTC

J gene: TRBJ2-7
clone size: few
D gene: NA
V gene: TRBV6-5
CDR3 protein: CASSYSGQGLSYEQYF
CDR3 DNA: TGTGCCAGCAGTTACTCGGGGCAGGGTCTCTCCTACGAGCAGTACTTC

J gene: TRBJ2-7
clone size: once
D gene: TRBD1
V gene: TRBV27
CDR3 protein: CASSRTGDYEQYF
CDR3 DNA: TGTGCCAGCAGTCGGACAGGGGACTACGAGCAGTACTTC

J gene: TRBJ1-5
clone size: NA
D gene: TRBD1
V gene: TRBV28
CDR3 protein: CASSRGLSQPQHF
CDR3 DNA: TGTGCCAGCAGCAGGGGGCTTAGTCAGCCCCAGCATTTT

J gene: TRBJ1-2
clone size: once
D gene: NA
V gene: TRBV18
CDR3 protein: CASSPGELYGYTF
CDR3 DNA: TGTGCCAGCTCCCCCGGAGAGCTCTATGGCTACACCTTC

J gene: TRBJ2-7
clone size: few
D gene: NA
V gene: TRBV30
CDR3 protein: CAWRSSYKRNEQYF
CDR3 DNA: TGTGCCTGGAGGTCATCCTATAAAAGAAACGAGCAGTACTTC

J gene: TRBJ2-7
clone size: NA
D gene: TRBD2
V gene: TRBV18
CDR3 protein: CASSPRLAGGVDEQYF
CDR3 DNA: TGTGCCAGCTCACCACGGCTAGCGGGGGGCGTGGACGAGCAGTACTTC

J gene: TRBJ1-4
clone size: NA
D gene: NA
V gene: TRBV7-2
CDR3 protein: CASSLSGGARTNEKLFF
CDR3 DNA: TGTGCCAGCAGCTTATCCGGGGGGGCCAGAACTAATGAAAAACTGTTTTTT

J gene: TRBJ1-3
clone size: NA
D gene: NA
V gene: TRBV5-1
CDR3 protein: CASSLAGRGSGNTIYF
CDR3 DNA: TGCGCCAGCAGCTTGGCCGGCAGGGGATCTGGAAACACCATATATTTT

J gene: TRBJ2-1
clone size: few
D gene: NA
V gene: TRBV7-8
CDR3 protein: CASSLGLRYNEQFF
CDR3 DNA: TGTGCCAGCAGCTTAGGGCTCAGGTACAATGAGCAGTTCTTC

J gene: TRBJ1-3
clone size: once
D gene: NA
V gene: TRBV18
CDR3 protein: CASSPTGGANSGNTIYF
CDR3 DNA: TGTGCCAGCTCACCGACCGGTGGGGCGAACTCTGGAAACACCATATATTTT

J gene: TRBJ2-6
clone size: NA
D gene: TRBD1
V gene: TRBV7-2
CDR3 protein: CASSPGQGTAPGANVLTF
CDR3 DNA: TGTGCCAGCAGCCCCGGACAGGGTACAGCCCCTGGGGCCAACGTCCTGACTTTC

J gene: TRBJ1-2
clone size: NA
D gene: NA
V gene: TRBV20-1
CDR3 protein: CSASVWLGYTF
CDR3 DNA: TGCAGTGCTAGTGTATGGCTTGGCTACACCTTC

J gene: TRBJ2-1
clone size: NA
D gene: NA
V gene: TRBV7-2
CDR3 protein: CASSLARDNEQFF
CDR3 DNA: TGTGCCAGCAGCTTAGCCAGAGACAATGAGCAGTTCTTC

J gene: TRBJ2-7
clone size: few
D gene: NA
V gene: TRBV30
CDR3 protein: CAWDRDWTKQYF
CDR3 DNA: TGTGCCTGGGACCGAGATTGGACTAAACAGTACTTC

J gene: TRBJ2-1
clone size: few
D gene: NA
V gene: TRBV15
CDR3 protein: CATRVNRGSYNEQFF
CDR3 DNA: TGTGCCACCAGGGTGAATCGGGGGTCCTACAATGAGCAGTTCTTC

J gene: TRBJ2-7
clone size: medium-sized
D gene: NA
V gene: TRBV4-3
CDR3 protein: CASSQETDKRYEQYF
CDR3 DNA: TGCGCCAGCAGCCAAGAGACAGACAAAAGATACGAGCAGTACTTC

J gene: TRBJ1-4
clone size: NA
D gene: NA
V gene: TRBV9
CDR3 protein: CASSPPPLIGEGNEKLFF
CDR3 DNA: TGTGCCAGCAGCCCACCCCCGCTGATAGGGGAGGGTAATGAAAAACTGTTTTTT

J gene: TRBJ1-2
clone size: NA
D gene: NA
V gene: TRBV4-3
CDR3 protein: CASSQEAAVNYGYTF
CDR3 DNA: TGCGCCAGCAGCCAAGAAGCGGCGGTCAACTATGGCTACACCTTC

J gene: TRBJ1-2
clone size: NA
D gene: TRBD1
V gene: TRBV7-9
CDR3 protein: CASSSTGGGYTF
CDR3 DNA: TGTGCCAGCAGCTCGACAGGGGGTGGCTACACCTTC

J gene: TRBJ2-7
clone size: NA
D gene: NA
V gene: TRBV6-5
CDR3 protein: CASSYSTRSYEQYF
CDR3 DNA: TGTGCCAGCAGTTACTCGACACGATCCTACGAGCAGTACTTC

J gene: TRBJ2-7
clone size: few
D gene: TRBD2
V gene: TRBV10-1
CDR3 protein: CASSDTGLSWPEQYF
CDR3 DNA: TGCGCCAGCAGTGATACGGGACTATCTTGGCCCGAGCAGTACTTC

J gene: TRBJ1-6
clone size: once
D gene: TRBD1
V gene: TRBV6-1
CDR3 protein: CATNDRGNSPLHF
CDR3 DNA: TGTGCCACCAACGACAGGGGGAATTCACCCCTCCACTTT

J gene: TRBJ1-4
clone size: NA
D gene: TRBD1
V gene: TRBV28
CDR3 protein: CASRQGRESEKLFF
CDR3 DNA: TGTGCCAGCAGACAGGGGCGAGAGAGTGAAAAACTGTTTTTT

J gene: TRBJ2-7
clone size: NA
D gene: TRBD1
V gene: TRBV10-2
CDR3 protein: CASSAGTGGVNEQYF
CDR3 DNA: TGCGCCAGCAGTGCCGGGACAGGGGGTGTCAACGAGCAGTACTTC

J gene: TRBJ2-7
clone size: NA
D gene: NA
V gene: TRBV6-1
CDR3 protein: CASRSTQSYEQYF
CDR3 DNA: TGTGCCAGCAGATCGACACAGTCCTACGAGCAGTACTTC

J gene: TRBJ2-1
clone size: NA
D gene: NA
V gene: TRBV27
CDR3 protein: CASSYEVLSSYNEQFF
CDR3 DNA: TGTGCCAGCAGTTATGAGGTCCTAAGCTCCTACAATGAGCAGTTCTTC

J gene: TRBJ2-5
clone size: NA
D gene: TRBD2
V gene: TRBV11-3
CDR3 protein: CASSLGLAGVSQETQYF
CDR3 DNA: TGTGCCAGCAGCTTGGGACTAGCGGGGGTATCTCAAGAGACCCAGTACTTC

J gene: TRBJ1-2
clone size: NA
D gene: NA
V gene: TRBV4-3
CDR3 protein: CASSQDIGVWGYGYTF
CDR3 DNA: TGCGCCAGCAGCCAAGATATAGGGGTATGGGGCTATGGCTACACCTTC

J gene: TRBJ2-1
clone size: NA
D gene: TRBD1
V gene: TRBV11-1
CDR3 protein: CASSSGTEFWDNEQFF
CDR3 DNA: TGTGCCAGCAGCTCCGGGACAGAGTTTTGGGACAATGAGCAGTTCTTC

J gene: TRBJ1-5
clone size: NA
D gene: NA
V gene: TRBV18
CDR3 protein: CVSSPDWDQPQHF
CDR3 DNA: TGTGTCAGCTCACCGGACTGGGATCAGCCCCAGCATTTT

J gene: TRBJ1-3
clone size: NA
D gene: TRBD1
V gene: TRBV2
CDR3 protein: CASRGQGTMTNTIYF
CDR3 DNA: TGTGCCAGCAGGGGACAGGGGACAATGACAAACACCATATATTTT

J gene: TRBJ1-4
clone size: NA
D gene: TRBD1
V gene: TRBV7-2
CDR3 protein: CASSSPSRGRREKLFF
CDR3 DNA: TGTGCCAGCAGCTCCCCAAGCAGGGGGCGAAGGGAAAAACTGTTTTTT

J gene: TRBJ2-7
clone size: NA
D gene: NA
V gene: TRBV4-1
CDR3 protein: CASSLRGGGREDEQYF
CDR3 DNA: TGCGCCAGCAGCCTAAGAGGAGGAGGCCGCGAGGACGAGCAGTACTTC